This T cell receptor beta chain was observed in a study of regulatory T cells in long-lasting Graves disease. This clonotype was counted ten times or more. CDR3-region Arm-PCR and iRepertoire HTBI primers produced the TCR beta libraries. TCRdb reprocessed the multiplex PCR reads with MiXCR, giving one entry per CDR3 protein. Of more than 350,000 distinct CDR3 sequences in the sample, about 15% were seen once. Documented time point: newly diagnosed GD, antithyroid drugs for less than 3 months. There was RNA extracted from PBMCs, and the TCR library was made from it. This sample was also put to use in a study of T cells in Graves' hyperthyroidism and ophthalmopathy.

The TCR comes from a woman in her 30s with Graves disease. Sequencing was performed on peripheral blood mononuclear cells (PBMCs), taken at new diagnosis, from a patient treated with antithyroid drugs.

The CDR3 nucleotides are TGTGCCAGCAGAACCGGGACTAGCGGCAGCACAGATACGCAGTATTTT. Residues: CASRTGTSGSTDTQYF. The chain employs TRBV12-3 or TRBV12-4 and TRBJ2-3; 11 bases line up with TRBD2. The CDR3 is 16 residues long. The V segment lost 6 bases and the J segment 0 bases; nucleotides outside the gene matches: 5.